The sequence of this T cell receptor (beta chain) was determined in a study of early T cells in non-severe SARS-CoV-2 infection. Background on the study: Whole-blood bulk RNA, unsorted, was sequenced, and chains were unpaired.

This clonotype has a count of ten or more. Its antigen is not identified. Notes on the study in general: VDJdb-based annotation leaned toward anti-spike CD8 responses and missed private and CD4 specificities.

The V gene lost 0 bases and the J gene lost 1 base, with 10 bases spanning the gap. The length of the CDR3 is 15 residues. CDR1 and CDR2 (germline): SGHRS, YFSETQ. Each CDR3 protein gets one entry after TCRdb re-called the 5' RACE reads with MiXCR. The data show tens of thousands of distinct CDR3 sequences, more than 4.5% seen once. Sequenced material: whole blood, taken at baseline. The origin of this receptor is an adult who was a healthcare worker with PCR-confirmed SARS-CoV-2 infection or an uninfected control (not recorded which). The V and J genes are TRBV5-1 and TRBJ1-1, with D possibly being TRBD1 (5 bases). The CDR3 reads CASSLGQTGNTEAFF. CDR3 DNA: TGCGCCAGCAGCTTGGGACAGACTGGGAACACTGAAGCTTTCTTT.